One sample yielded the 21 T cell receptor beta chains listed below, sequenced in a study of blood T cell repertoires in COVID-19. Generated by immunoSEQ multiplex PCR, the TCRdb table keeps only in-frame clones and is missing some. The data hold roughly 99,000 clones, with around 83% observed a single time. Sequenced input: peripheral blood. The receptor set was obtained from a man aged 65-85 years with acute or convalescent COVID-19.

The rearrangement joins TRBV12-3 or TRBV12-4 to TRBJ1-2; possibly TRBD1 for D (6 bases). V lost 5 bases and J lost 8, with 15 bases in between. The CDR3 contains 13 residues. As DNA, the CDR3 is TGTGCCAGCAGTCCCAGGGGTCTGTGGGGCTACACCTTC. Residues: CASSPRGLWGYTF.

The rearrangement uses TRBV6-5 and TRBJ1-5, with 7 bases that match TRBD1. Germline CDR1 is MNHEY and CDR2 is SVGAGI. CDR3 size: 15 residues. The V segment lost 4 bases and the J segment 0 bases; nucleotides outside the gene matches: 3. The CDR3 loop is CASSWGQYSNQPQHF. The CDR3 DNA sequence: TGTGCCAGCAGTTGGGGACAGTATAGCAATCAGCCCCAGCATTTT.

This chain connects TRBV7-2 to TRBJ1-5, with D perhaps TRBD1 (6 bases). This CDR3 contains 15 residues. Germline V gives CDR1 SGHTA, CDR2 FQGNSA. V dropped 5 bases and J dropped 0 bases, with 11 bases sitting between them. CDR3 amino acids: CASSPQGYSNQPQHF. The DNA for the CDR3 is TGTGCCAGCAGCCCCCAGGGGTATAGCAATCAGCCCCAGCATTTT.

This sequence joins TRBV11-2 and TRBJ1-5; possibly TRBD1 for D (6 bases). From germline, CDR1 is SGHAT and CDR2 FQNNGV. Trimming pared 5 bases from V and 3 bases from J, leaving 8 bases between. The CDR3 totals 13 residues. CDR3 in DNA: TGTGCCAGCAGCCGACAGGCCAATCAGCCCCAGCATTTT. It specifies CASSRQANQPQHF.

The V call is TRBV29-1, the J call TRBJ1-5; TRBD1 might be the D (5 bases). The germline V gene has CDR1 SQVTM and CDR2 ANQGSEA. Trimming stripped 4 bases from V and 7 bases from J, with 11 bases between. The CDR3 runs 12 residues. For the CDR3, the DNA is TGCAGCGTTGGGGAGGGGAACCAGCCCCAGCATTTT. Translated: CSVGEGNQPQHF.

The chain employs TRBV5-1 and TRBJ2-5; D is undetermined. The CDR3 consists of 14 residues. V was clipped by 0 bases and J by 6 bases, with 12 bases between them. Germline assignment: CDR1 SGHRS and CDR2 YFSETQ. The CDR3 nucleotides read TGCGCCAGCAGCTTGGAATCCAGTGCAAAGACCCAGTACTTC. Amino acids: CASSLESSAKTQYF.

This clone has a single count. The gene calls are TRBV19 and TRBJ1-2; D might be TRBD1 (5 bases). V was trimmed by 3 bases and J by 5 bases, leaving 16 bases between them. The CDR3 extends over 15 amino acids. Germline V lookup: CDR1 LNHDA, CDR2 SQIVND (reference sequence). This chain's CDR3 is CASSMAMGPNYGYTF. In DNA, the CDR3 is TGTGCCAGTAGTATGGCGATGGGGCCGAATTATGGCTACACCTTC.

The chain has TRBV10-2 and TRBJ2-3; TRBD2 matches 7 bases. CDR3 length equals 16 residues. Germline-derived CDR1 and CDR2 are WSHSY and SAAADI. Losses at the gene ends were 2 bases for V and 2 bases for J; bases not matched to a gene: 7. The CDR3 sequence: CASSETLGGSTDTQYF. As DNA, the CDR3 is TGCGCCAGCAGTGAGACACTCGGGGGGTCCACAGATACGCAGTATTTT.

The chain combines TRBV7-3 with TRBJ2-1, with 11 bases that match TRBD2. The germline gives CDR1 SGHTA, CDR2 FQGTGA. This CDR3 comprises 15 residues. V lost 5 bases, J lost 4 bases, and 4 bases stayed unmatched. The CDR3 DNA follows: TGTGCCAGCAGCACCCGACTAGCGGGGTACAATGAGCAGTTCTTC. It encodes CASSTRLAGYNEQFF. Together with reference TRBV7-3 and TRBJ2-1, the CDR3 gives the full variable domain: GAGVSQTPSNKVTEKGKYVELRCDPISGHTALYWYRQSLGQGPEFLIYFQGTGAADDSGLPNDRFFAVRPEGSVSTLKIQRTERGDSAVYLCASSTRLAGYNEQFFGPGTRLTVL.

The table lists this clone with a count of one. The CDR3 loop is CASSLVELSPLHF. CDR3 DNA sequence: TGTGCCAGCAGCTTAGTGGAACTATCACCCCTCCACTTT. The rearrangement links TRBV7-6 to TRBJ1-6; D is unclear. The V end was cut by 1 base, the J end by 10 bases, with 8 bases between. The CDR3 has 13 residues. Germline CDR1 and CDR2: SGHVS and FNYEAQ.

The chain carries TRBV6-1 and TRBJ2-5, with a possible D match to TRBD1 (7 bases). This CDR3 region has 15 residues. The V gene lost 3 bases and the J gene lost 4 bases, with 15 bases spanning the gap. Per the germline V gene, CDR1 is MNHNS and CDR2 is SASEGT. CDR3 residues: CASSETGRRAETQYF. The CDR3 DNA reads TGTGCCAGCAGTGAGACAGGGAGGAGGGCAGAGACCCAGTACTTC.

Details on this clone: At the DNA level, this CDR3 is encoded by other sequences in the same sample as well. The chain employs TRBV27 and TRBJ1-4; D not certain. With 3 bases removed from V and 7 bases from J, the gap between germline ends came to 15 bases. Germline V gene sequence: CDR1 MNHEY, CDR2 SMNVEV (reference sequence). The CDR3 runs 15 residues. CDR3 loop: CASSFLGVSGEKLFF. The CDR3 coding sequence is TGTGCCAGCAGTTTTTTGGGAGTTAGTGGTGAAAAACTGTTTTTT.

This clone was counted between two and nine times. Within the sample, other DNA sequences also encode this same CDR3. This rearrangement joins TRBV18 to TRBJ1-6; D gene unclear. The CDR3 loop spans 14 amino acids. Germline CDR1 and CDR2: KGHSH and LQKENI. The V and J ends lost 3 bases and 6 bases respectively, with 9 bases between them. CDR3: CASSPEGFNSPLHF. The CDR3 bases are TGTGCCAGCTCACCGGAGGGTTTTAATTCACCCCTCCACTTT.

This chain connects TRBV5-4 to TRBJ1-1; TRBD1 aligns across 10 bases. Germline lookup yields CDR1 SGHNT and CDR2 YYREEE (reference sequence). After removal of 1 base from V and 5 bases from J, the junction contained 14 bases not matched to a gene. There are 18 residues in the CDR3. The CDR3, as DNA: TGTGCCAGCAGCTTGAAGTGGGGACAGGGGCGTATTGGTACTGAAGCTTTCTTT. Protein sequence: CASSLKWGQGRIGTEAFF.

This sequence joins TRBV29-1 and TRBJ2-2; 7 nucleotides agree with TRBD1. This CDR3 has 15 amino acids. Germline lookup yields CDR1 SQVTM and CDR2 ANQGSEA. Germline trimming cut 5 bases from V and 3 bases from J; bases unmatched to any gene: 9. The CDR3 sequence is CSVPLRGSHTGELFF. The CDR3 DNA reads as TGCAGCGTTCCTCTCAGGGGGTCACACACCGGGGAGCTGTTTTTT.

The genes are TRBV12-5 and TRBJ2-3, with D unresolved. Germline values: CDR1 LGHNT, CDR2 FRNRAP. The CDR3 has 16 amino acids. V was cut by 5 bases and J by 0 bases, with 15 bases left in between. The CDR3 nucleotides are TGTGCTAGTGGTCTCCCCTCTGGCAGGAGCACAGATACGCAGTATTTT. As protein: CASGLPSGRSTDTQYF.

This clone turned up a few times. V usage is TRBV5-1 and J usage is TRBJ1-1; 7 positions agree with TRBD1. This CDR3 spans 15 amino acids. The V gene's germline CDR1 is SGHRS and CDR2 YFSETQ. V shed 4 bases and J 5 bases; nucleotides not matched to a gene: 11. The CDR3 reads CASSRIGGSGTEAFF. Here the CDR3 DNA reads TGCGCCAGCAGCAGAATAGGGGGCTCGGGAACTGAAGCTTTCTTT.

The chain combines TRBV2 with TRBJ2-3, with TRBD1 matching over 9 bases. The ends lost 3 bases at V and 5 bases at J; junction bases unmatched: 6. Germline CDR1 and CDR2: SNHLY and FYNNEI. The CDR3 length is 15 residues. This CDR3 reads CASSERRTGVDTQYF. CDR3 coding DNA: TGTGCCAGCAGTGAGAGGCGGACAGGGGTAGATACGCAGTATTTT.

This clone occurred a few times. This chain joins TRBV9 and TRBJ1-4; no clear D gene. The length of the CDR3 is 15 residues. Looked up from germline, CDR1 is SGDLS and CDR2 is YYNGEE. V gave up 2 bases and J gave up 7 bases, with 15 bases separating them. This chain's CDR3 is CASSVAWEATEKLFF. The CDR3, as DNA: TGTGCCAGCAGCGTGGCCTGGGAGGCTACTGAAAAACTGTTTTTT.

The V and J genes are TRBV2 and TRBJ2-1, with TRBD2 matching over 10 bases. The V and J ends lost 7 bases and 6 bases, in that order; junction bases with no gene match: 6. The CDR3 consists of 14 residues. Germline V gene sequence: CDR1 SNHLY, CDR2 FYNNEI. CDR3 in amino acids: CASKLAGQPNEQFF. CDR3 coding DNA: TGTGCCAGCAAACTAGCGGGGCAACCCAATGAGCAGTTCTTC.

The CDR3 sequence: CASRRQGLTGNTIYF. CDR3 sequence (DNA): TGTGCCAGCAGACGACAGGGCTTGACTGGAAACACCATATATTTT. This chain uses TRBV27 with TRBJ1-3, with 7 bases matching TRBD1. The J segment lost 2 bases and the V segment lost 6 bases, leaving 7 bases of the junction unmatched. CDR1 is MNHEY, CDR2 SMNVEV, per germline (reference sequence). This CDR3 has 15 residues.